This TCR beta chain was observed in a study of OX40 agonist ivuxolimab in advanced cancers. Study overall: Participants, roughly 81% male, averaged roughly 60 years of age, ranging from roughly 20 to 80. Earlier treatment with anti-PD-1, anti-PD-L1 or anti-CTLA-4 was permitted, and over 35% had received some.

The assay was immunoSEQ multiplex PCR, and TCRdb's table has in-frame clones only and misses some. The sample contains about 99,000 clones, 90% to 95% of which appear only once. Overall study findings and caveats: Mean expanded clone counts were higher in CD8+ than CD4+ T cells.

With baseline, cycle 4 day 1, and cycle 7 day 1 as timepoints, blood was sampled. About this clone: Its antigen is still unknown.

Source: CD4+ or CD8+ T cells sorted from blood, taken in a trial of the OX40 agonist ivuxolimab. The sequence was collected from an adult with an advanced solid tumor such as melanoma, head and neck, liver or kidney cancer.

The chain's CDR3 is CASSPQGGQGLSEAFF. In nucleotides, the CDR3 is TGCGCCAGCAGCCCCCAGGGCGGACAGGGTCTATCTGAAGCTTTCTTT. The chain is built from TRBV5-1 and TRBJ1-1, with 8 bases aligning to TRBD1. From germline, CDR1 is SGHRS and CDR2 YFSETQ. V lost 4 bases, J lost 6 bases, and 14 bases stayed unmatched. CDR3 length equals 16 residues.